This TCR beta chain stems from a study of shared clonotypes between healthy human individuals. Data came from immunoSEQ multiplex PCR; TCRdb stores just in-frame clones and leaves some out. The sample includes approximately 500,000 clones, more than 65% of them seen just once. Trimming took 6 bases from V and 1 from J; bases not matched to a gene: 11. The CDR3 extends over 17 amino acids. From germline, CDR1 is MDHEN and CDR2 SYDVKM. Specimen: PBMCs. The genes are TRBV28 and TRBJ1-1; 10 bases agree with TRBD1. The receptor was derived from a middle-aged woman in good health. Some clones in this sample may be carry-over from other donors' samples. Here the CDR3 DNA reads TGTGCCAGCAGGGTTGGGGGACAGGGGCCGGAGAACACTGAAGCTTTCTTT. Protein: CASRVGGQGPENTEAFF.